Listed below are T cell receptor beta chains from one sample, sequenced in a study of post-analysis software for immune sequencing data. From the PCR reads, TCRdb called clonotypes with MiXCR, one entry per CDR3 protein. The sample consists of 740,000 or so distinct CDR3 sequences, around 50% of them appearing once. The sample consisted of blood. These receptors all come from a girl aged 5 to 17 with multiple sclerosis. The CDR3 runs from the conserved cysteine through the conserved F or W. D genes are given only for firm matches. Only part of the rows carry a size: once, few, many, or a class if the clone is expanded.

size | D | J | V | length | CDR3 | DNA
- | TRBD2 | TRBJ2-1 | TRBV7-9 | 14 | CASRPTGGPYEQFF | TGTGCCAGCCGACCGACGGGAGGGCCGTATGAGCAGTTCTTC
- | - | TRBJ2-5 | TRBV15 | 14 | CATSRAGTQETRYF | TGTGCCACCAGCAGGGCCGGGACCCAAGAGACCCGGTACTTC
- | TRBD2 | TRBJ2-7 | TRBV20-1 | 14 | CSAGGSGTVYEQYF | TGCAGTGCTGGGGGTAGCGGGACCGTCTACGAGCAGTACTTC
once | - | TRBJ2-1 | TRBV5-1 | 13 | CASNEGSYNEQFF | TGCGCCAGCAACGAGGGCTCCTACAATGAGCAGTTCTTC
- | - | TRBJ1-2 | TRBV12-3/TRBV12-4 | 15 | CASSLVRNSNYGYTF | TGTGCCAGCAGTTTAGTAAGGAATTCTAACTATGGCTACACCTTC
few | - | TRBJ2-7 | TRBV20-1 | 13 | CSAAGRGGYEQYF | TGCAGTGCGGCGGGCAGGGGAGGGTACGAGCAGTACTTC
- | - | TRBJ2-3 | TRBV5-1 | 16 | CASSATSRSLADTQYF | TGCGCCAGCAGCGCGACTAGTCGGAGTCTCGCAGATACGCAGTATTTT
- | TRBD2 | TRBJ2-7 | TRBV7-8 | 17 | CASSLEAAVTSGNEQYF | TGTGCCAGCAGCTTAGAGGCCGCCGTGACTAGCGGTAACGAGCAGTACTTC
- | - | TRBJ2-3 | TRBV7-9 | 14 | CASSPNMTRDTQYF | TGTGCCAGCAGCCCGAATATGACTAGAGATACGCAGTATTTT
- | - | TRBJ2-7 | TRBV29-1 | 14 | CSVEERNRYYEQYF | TGCAGCGTTGAAGAACGAAACAGATATTACGAGCAGTACTTC
many | TRBD1 | TRBJ2-7 | TRBV7-2 | 15 | CASSSAGTGTYEQYF | TGTGCCAGCAGCTCCGCCGGGACAGGCACCTACGAGCAGTACTTC
few | - | TRBJ2-5 | TRBV20-1 | 13 | CSAGRQGGETQYF | TGCAGTGCTGGAAGACAGGGAGGAGAGACCCAGTACTTC
- | TRBD2 | TRBJ2-1 | TRBV12-3/TRBV12-4 | 14 | CASRGTTRRNKQFF | TGTGCCAGCAGAGGGACTACTCGCCGCAATAAGCAGTTCTTC
- | - | TRBJ1-1 | TRBV5-1 | 17 | CASSLDVLMDRHTEAFF | TGCGCCAGCAGCTTGGACGTTCTTATGGACAGACACACTGAAGCTTTCTTT
- | TRBD2 | TRBJ2-5 | TRBV7-7 | 14 | CASSLAAGAETQYF | TGTGCTAGCAGCTTAGCAGCGGGGGCGGAGACCCAGTACTTC
many | - | TRBJ2-7 | TRBV6-5 | 11 | CASSFTGKQYF | TGTGCCAGCAGTTTTACAGGGAAGCAGTACTTC
- | TRBD2 | TRBJ2-1 | TRBV7-8 | 19 | CASSLEPRASGSSYNEQFF | TGTGCCAGCAGCTTAGAGCCCCGAGCTAGCGGGAGCTCCTACAATGAGCAGTTCTTC
few | - | TRBJ2-5 | TRBV28 | 14 | CASSLLPPGVTQYF | TGTGCCAGCAGTTTATTGCCCCCCGGGGTGACCCAGTACTTC
few | TRBD1 | TRBJ1-6 | TRBV12-3/TRBV12-4 | 15 | CASSPGQGNNSPLHF | TGTGCCAGCAGTCCTGGACAGGGCAATAATTCACCCCTCCACTTT
- | - | TRBJ2-7 | TRBV20-1 | 13 | CSADRRGGYEQYF | TGCAGTGCCGACCGACGGGGTGGGTACGAGCAGTACTTC
- | - | TRBJ2-1 | TRBV3-1 | 17 | CASSQDLGGGSYNEQLF | TGTGCCAGCAGCCAAGATTTAGGTGGGGGAAGCTACAATGAGCAGTTATTC
- | TRBD2 | TRBJ2-2 | TRBV7-2 | 18 | CASSLGPLAGVNTGELFF | TGTGCCAGCAGCTTAGGTCCCCTAGCGGGGGTGAACACCGGGGAGCTGTTTTTT
- | TRBD2 | TRBJ2-1 | TRBV12-3/TRBV12-4 | 15 | CASSLGLAGAAEQFF | TGTGCCAGCAGTCTCGGACTAGCGGGGGCTGCTGAGCAGTTCTTC
- | - | TRBJ2-5 | TRBV20-1 | 13 | CSARDNYQETQYF | TGCAGTGCTAGAGATAACTACCAAGAGACCCAGTACTTC
- | TRBD1 | TRBJ2-2 | TRBV15 | 15 | CATSRGQGATGELFF | TGTGCCACCAGCCGCGGACAGGGGGCGACCGGGGAGCTGTTTTTT
- | TRBD1 | TRBJ2-5 | TRBV12-3/TRBV12-4 | 15 | CASRPARQGVWEQYF | TGTGCCAGCAGGCCGGCTCGACAGGGGGTATGGGAGCAGTACTTC
- | - | TRBJ2-5 | TRBV21-1 | 15 | CASSKEGDRQETQYF | TGTGCCAGCAGCAAAGAAGGCGACAGGCAAGAGACCCAGTACTTC
- | - | TRBJ2-7 | TRBV6-6 | 17 | CASSYYKTGVSSYEQYF | TGTGCCAGCAGTTACTACAAGACAGGTGTTAGCTCCTACGAGCAGTACTTC
few | - | TRBJ2-7 | TRBV10-3 | 11 | CAIKRDNEQYF | TGTGCCATCAAAAGGGACAACGAGCAGTACTTC
- | TRBD1 | TRBJ2-5 | TRBV20-1 | 14 | CSAQTGGAGETQYF | TGCAGTGCACAAACAGGGGGCGCGGGAGAGACCCAGTACTTC
few | - | TRBJ2-5 | TRBV29-1 | 10 | CSVLKETQYF | TGCAGCGTACTGAAAGAGACCCAGTACTTC
few | - | TRBJ2-7 | TRBV7-2 | 14 | CASSKPGRSYEQYF | TGTGCCAGCAGCAAGCCGGGTCGATCCTACGAGCAGTACTTC
few | - | TRBJ2-6 | TRBV5-1 | 15 | CASSPAQSGANVLTF | TGCGCCAGCAGCCCGGCACAGTCTGGGGCCAACGTCCTGACTTTC
- | TRBD2 | TRBJ2-3 | TRBV5-1 | 14 | CASSLSGGAGTQYF | TGCGCCAGCAGCTTGAGCGGGGGGGCAGGTACGCAGTATTTT
- | - | TRBJ2-2 | TRBV5-1 | 14 | CASSLGAHTGELFF | TGCGCCAGCAGCTTGGGGGCCCACACCGGGGAGCTGTTTTTT
- | TRBD2 | TRBJ2-5 | TRBV5-1 | 15 | CASSFSAGGLETQYF | TGCGCCAGCAGCTTCTCAGCGGGAGGACTAGAGACCCAGTACTTC
- | TRBD1 | TRBJ2-7 | TRBV5-1 | 15 | CASSVGQASSYEQYF | TGCGCCAGCAGCGTTGGACAGGCAAGCTCCTACGAGCAGTACTTC
- | - | TRBJ2-5 | TRBV5-1 | 16 | CARSLVGRLYQETQYF | TGCGCCCGCAGCTTGGTTGGGCGACTGTACCAAGAGACCCAGTACTTC
few | - | TRBJ2-7 | TRBV9 | 17 | CASSVDQIGGLRNEQYF | TGTGCCAGCAGCGTAGACCAAATTGGGGGGCTAAGGAACGAGCAGTACTTC
- | - | TRBJ1-1 | TRBV29-1 | 13 | CSLTRLTNTEAFF | TGCAGCCTTACCCGCTTAACGAACACTGAAGCTTTCTTT
- | - | TRBJ1-1 | TRBV5-1 | 14 | CASSRGVPNTEAFF | TGCGCCAGCAGCCGAGGGGTACCGAACACTGAAGCTTTCTTT
once | - | TRBJ2-7 | TRBV10-3 | 16 | CAISEWGGTGPRIWYF | TGTGCCATCAGTGAGTGGGGAGGGACAGGCCCCCGGATTTGGTACTTC
- | - | TRBJ2-1 | TRBV20-1 | 15 | CSARELSSDPYEQFF | TGCAGTGCTAGAGAACTCTCTAGCGATCCATATGAGCAGTTCTTC
few | - | TRBJ1-2 | TRBV29-1 | 16 | CSVEDRLGYANYGYTF | TGCAGCGTTGAAGATCGTTTGGGGTACGCTAACTATGGCTACACCTTC
few | TRBD2 | TRBJ2-7 | TRBV5-1 | 15 | CASSLASGDSYEQYF | TGCGCCAGCAGCTTGGCCAGCGGGGACTCCTACGAGCAGTACTTC
few | - | TRBJ2-5 | TRBV12-3/TRBV12-4 | 13 | CASRGKLQETQYF | TGTGCCAGCAGGGGGAAGTTACAAGAGACCCAGTACTTC
- | - | TRBJ2-1 | TRBV29-1 | 10 | CSNTYNEQFF | TGCAGTAATACTTACAATGAGCAGTTCTTC
- | - | TRBJ1-2 | TRBV11-2 | 17 | CASSLPGHFPRFSGYTF | TGTGCCAGCAGCTTACCAGGGCATTTCCCCCGATTCAGTGGCTACACCTTC
- | TRBD2 | TRBJ2-1 | TRBV9 | 15 | CASSPTQWEGNEQFF | TGTGCCAGCAGCCCAACCCAGTGGGAGGGAAATGAGCAGTTCTTC
few | TRBD1 | TRBJ2-5 | TRBV29-1 | 18 | CSVDEWLQGAPFQETQYF | TGCAGCGTTGATGAGTGGTTACAGGGGGCCCCTTTTCAAGAGACCCAGTACTTC
- | TRBD1 | TRBJ2-7 | TRBV20-1 | 11 | CSATDRREQYF | TGCAGTGCTACGGACAGGCGGGAGCAGTACTTC
- | TRBD2 | TRBJ2-1 | TRBV7-2 | 16 | CASSDTLGRAYNEQFF | TGTGCCAGCAGCGATACCCTCGGGAGGGCCTACAATGAGCAGTTCTTC
once | - | TRBJ2-7 | TRBV15 | 15 | CATSRDSWVSYEQYF | TGTGCCACCAGCAGAGATTCTTGGGTCTCCTACGAGCAGTACTTC
- | TRBD2 | TRBJ2-7 | TRBV29-1 | 13 | CSVVWGRALEQYF | TGCAGCGTTGTTTGGGGGAGGGCCCTCGAGCAGTACTTC
- | - | TRBJ2-7 | TRBV29-1 | 12 | CSGRRGQGLQYF | TGCAGCGGACGGAGAGGACAGGGACTACAGTACTTC
- | - | TRBJ2-7 | TRBV12-3/TRBV12-4 | 14 | CASRDREFEYEQYF | TGTGCCAGCCGGGACCGCGAATTTGAGTACGAGCAGTACTTC
few | TRBD1 | TRBJ1-1 | TRBV5-1 | 13 | CASSLGQGGEAFF | TGCGCCAGCAGCTTGGGACAGGGGGGTGAAGCTTTCTTT